Listed below are T cell receptor beta chains from one sample, sequenced in a study of blood T cells in healthy people across ages. Via MiXCR, TCRdb re-called the 5' RACE reads, giving one row per CDR3 protein. Found here are some 930,000 distinct CDR3 sequences, just under 30% of them singletons; the top ten hold roughly 10%. These same records also appear under a second study, on T cells of mothers and their children.

What was sequenced was blood. These receptors were obtained from a woman aged 40 to 50 in good health. CDR3s include the opening cysteine and the closing phenylalanine or tryptophan. Each record gives: D gene, J gene, clone size, V gene, CDR3 protein, CDR3 DNA. The D gene is left open where the match is weak. Only part of the rows carry a size: once, few, many, or a class if the clone is expanded.

TRBD1,TRBJ2-5,NA,TRBV5-1,CASSKPGQQETQYF,TGCGCCAGCAGCAAGCCGGGACAGCAAGAGACCCAGTACTTC
NA,TRBJ2-5,NA,TRBV30,CAWSVLDSGFQETQYF,TGTGCCTGGAGTGTACTTGATAGCGGTTTCCAAGAGACCCAGTACTTC
NA,TRBJ2-7,many,TRBV28,CASSSRNSYEQYF,TGTGCCAGCAGTTCCAGGAACTCCTACGAGCAGTACTTC
NA,TRBJ1-5,NA,TRBV19,CASSPQQGAQEPQHF,TGTGCCAGTAGTCCACAACAAGGGGCCCAGGAGCCCCAGCATTTT
NA,TRBJ1-5,NA,TRBV7-2,CASSLGSRNQPQHF,TGTGCCAGCAGCTTGGGCAGCCGGAATCAGCCCCAGCATTTT
NA,TRBJ2-4,many,TRBV24-1,CATSEGPRGIQYF,TGTGCCACCAGTGAGGGCCCGCGGGGCATTCAGTACTTC
NA,TRBJ2-7,many,TRBV7-8,CASSLDSAVSSYEQYF,TGTGCCAGCAGCTTAGATTCCGCGGTTAGCTCCTACGAGCAGTACTTC
NA,TRBJ2-4,many,TRBV29-1,CSVAQGGNIQYF,TGCAGCGTTGCGCAGGGGGGGAACATTCAGTACTTC
NA,TRBJ2-1,many,TRBV20-1,CSSEGDLNNEQFF,TGCAGTTCGGAGGGGGACCTGAACAATGAGCAGTTCTTC
NA,TRBJ2-1,many,TRBV7-2,CASSLGRNSYNEQFF,TGCGCCAGCAGCTTAGGACGGAACTCCTACAATGAGCAGTTCTTC
NA,TRBJ2-7,few,TRBV28,CASSQVTYSYEQYF,TGTGCCAGCAGTCAAGTGACCTACTCCTACGAGCAGTACTTC
TRBD2,TRBJ2-5,few,TRBV28,CASTHGLAGTQETQYF,TGTGCCAGCACCCACGGACTAGCGGGCACCCAAGAGACCCAGTACTTC
NA,TRBJ1-1,few,TRBV7-6,CASSLELGRTEAFF,TGTGCCAGCAGCTTAGAACTGGGGCGAACTGAAGCTTTCTTT
TRBD2,TRBJ2-1,many,TRBV28,CASSSPAGDRSSYNEQFF,TGTGCCAGCAGTTCCCCAGCGGGGGACCGGAGCTCCTACAATGAGCAGTTCTTC
TRBD1,TRBJ1-5,NA,TRBV24-1,CATSEGTGGGNQPQHF,TGTGCCACCAGTGAGGGGACAGGGGGCGGCAATCAGCCCCAGCATTTT
NA,TRBJ2-1,NA,TRBV6-2/TRBV6-3,CASSYSDFRAYNEQFF,TGTGCCAGCAGTTACTCGGACTTCAGGGCCTACAATGAGCAGTTCTTC
NA,TRBJ2-3,NA,TRBV6-5,CASSYSPSTDTQYF,TGTGCCAGCAGTTACTCCCCTAGCACAGATACGCAGTATTTT
TRBD1,TRBJ2-7,few,TRBV7-9,CASSSVTGSSSYEQYF,TGTGCCAGCAGCTCGGTGACAGGGTCTTCTAGTTACGAGCAGTACTTC
TRBD2,TRBJ2-1,NA,TRBV7-3,CASSSRAPGLAGLSSYNEQFF,TGTGCCAGCAGCTCCCGGGCGCCGGGACTAGCGGGGTTGAGCTCCTACAATGAGCAGTTCTTC
NA,TRBJ1-1,NA,TRBV6-6,CASSYGRKTNTEAFF,TGTGCCAGCAGTTACGGGCGGAAAACGAACACTGAAGCTTTCTTT
TRBD2,TRBJ2-5,once,TRBV7-6,CASSSTDLAGGRETQYF,TGTGCCAGCAGCTCGACCGATCTAGCGGGGGGGCGAGAGACCCAGTACTTC
NA,TRBJ2-2,NA,TRBV29-1,CSVRGRSNTGELFF,TGCAGCGTTCGTGGCAGGTCGAACACCGGGGAGCTGTTTTTT
NA,TRBJ1-2,NA,TRBV5-1,CASSLIPGLGLYGYTF,TGCGCCAGCAGCTTAATACCAGGGCTTGGGCTCTATGGCTACACCTTC
NA,TRBJ2-1,NA,TRBV20-1,CSARFSLADEQFF,TGCAGTGCTAGATTTAGTTTGGCAGACGAACAGTTCTTC
TRBD2,TRBJ2-3,NA,TRBV7-6,CASSLQAGGRPDTQYF,TGTGCCAGCAGCTTGCAAGCGGGGGGGCGACCAGATACGCAGTATTTT
NA,TRBJ2-3,many,TRBV21-1,CASSYPWSTDTQYF,TGTGCCAGCAGCTACCCATGGAGTACAGATACGCAGTATTTT
TRBD1,TRBJ1-4,NA,TRBV7-8,CASSSKTGVNEKLFF,TGTGCCAGCAGCTCCAAGACAGGGGTTAATGAAAAACTGTTTTTT
NA,TRBJ1-1,NA,TRBV27,CASSLRVTTEAFF,TGTGCCAGCAGTTTACGAGTCACCACTGAAGCTTTCTTT
NA,TRBJ2-6,few,TRBV28,CASSLLSTSGANVLTF,TGTGCCAGCAGTCTACTTTCGACGTCAGGGGCCAACGTCCTGACTTTC
TRBD1,TRBJ1-5,NA,TRBV7-2,CASSFDRGLNQPQHF,TGTGCCAGCAGCTTTGACAGGGGGCTTAATCAGCCCCAGCATTTT
NA,TRBJ1-1,NA,TRBV7-6,CASSLDRSGPVGTEAFF,TGTGCCAGCAGCTTAGATAGGTCGGGACCGGTGGGCACTGAAGCTTTCTTT
NA,TRBJ2-5,NA,TRBV12-1,CASSSEGLAAQETQYF,TGTGCCAGCAGCTCTGAGGGACTAGCGGCCCAGGAGACCCAGTACTTC